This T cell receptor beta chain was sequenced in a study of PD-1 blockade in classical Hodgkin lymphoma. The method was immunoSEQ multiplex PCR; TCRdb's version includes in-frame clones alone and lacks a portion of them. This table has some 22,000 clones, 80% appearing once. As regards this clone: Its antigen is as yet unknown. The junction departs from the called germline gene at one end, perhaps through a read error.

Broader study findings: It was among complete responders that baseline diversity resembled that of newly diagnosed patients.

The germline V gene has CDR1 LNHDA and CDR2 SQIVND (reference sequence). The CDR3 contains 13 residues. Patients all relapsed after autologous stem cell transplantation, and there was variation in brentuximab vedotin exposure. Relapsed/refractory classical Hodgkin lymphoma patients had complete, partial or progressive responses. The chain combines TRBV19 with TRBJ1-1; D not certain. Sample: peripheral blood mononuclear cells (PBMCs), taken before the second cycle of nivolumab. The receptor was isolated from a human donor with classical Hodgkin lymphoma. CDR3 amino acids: CASSIITDTEAFF. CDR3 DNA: TGTGCCAGTAGTATAATAACAGACACGGAAGCTTTCTTT.